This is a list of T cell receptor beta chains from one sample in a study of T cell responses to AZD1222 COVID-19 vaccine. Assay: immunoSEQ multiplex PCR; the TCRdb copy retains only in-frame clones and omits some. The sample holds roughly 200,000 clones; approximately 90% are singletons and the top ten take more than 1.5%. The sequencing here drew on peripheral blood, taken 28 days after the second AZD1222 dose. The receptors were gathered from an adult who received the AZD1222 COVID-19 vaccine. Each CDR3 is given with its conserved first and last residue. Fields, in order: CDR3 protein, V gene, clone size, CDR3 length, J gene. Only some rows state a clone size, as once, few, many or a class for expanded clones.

CASSYVRGSYTF TRBV6-5 few 12 TRBJ1-2
CAIAKPGNYGYTF TRBV6-5 - 13 TRBJ1-2
CSVDLSGTAGYGYTF TRBV29-1 - 15 TRBJ1-2
CSVEGPADGYTF TRBV29-1 - 12 TRBJ1-2
CASSLVQGSPLHF TRBV11-2 - 13 TRBJ1-6
CASSQGGGWGYNEQFF TRBV4-2 - 16 TRBJ2-1
CASSLTVIIDTQYF TRBV7-2 - 14 TRBJ2-3
CASSPRTGGIYF TRBV18 - 12 TRBJ2-4
CASSLGGTTYEQYF TRBV11-3 - 14 TRBJ2-7
CASSHQGAGRNTEAFF TRBV4-2 - 16 TRBJ1-1
CASSRGMRYEQYF TRBV27 - 13 TRBJ2-7
CATSRDTGQGFSRSYNEQFF TRBV15 - 20 TRBJ2-1
CASSQAAGIPYGYTF TRBV4-1 once 15 TRBJ1-2
CASSLGDLGDRHQPQHF TRBV7-6 - 17 TRBJ1-5
CASSPGSGTSEKLFF TRBV18 - 15 TRBJ1-4
CATSDPSGTKNNEQFF TRBV24-1 - 16 TRBJ2-1
CASRSGHTSGNTIYF TRBV6-5 - 15 TRBJ1-3
CASSIGTSGYNEQFF TRBV19 - 15 TRBJ2-1
CASSATGVSPLHF TRBV5-6 once 13 TRBJ1-6
CASSFSGDGGYNEQFF TRBV19 - 16 TRBJ2-1